The 8 T cell receptor beta chains below all came from one sample that was sequenced in a study of CD8 T cells in ankylosing spondylitis. Study results and caveats: Ankylosing spondylitis blood seemed to carry a telltale TCR beta motif made of roughly eight highly homologous variants.

TCRdb redid the calling of the 5' RACE reads with MiXCR, one entry per CDR3 protein. The sample carries about 330,000 distinct CDR3 sequences, 7.5% to 9% recorded once. Their antigen targets remain unknown. Source material: blood, either unsorted or a sorted T cell fraction (not recorded which). These TCRs come from a male donor with ankylosing spondylitis.

The chain links TRBV6-1 to TRBJ2-7; tentatively, D is TRBD1 (6 bases). From germline, CDR1 is MNHNS and CDR2 SASEGT. Trimming stripped 6 bases from V and 1 base from J, with 19 bases between. The CDR3 contains 16 residues. The CDR3 DNA is TGTGCCAGCAGCAAGCCCACAGGGTTCAGGTCCTACGAGCAGTACTTC. The encoded protein is CASSKPTGFRSYEQYF.

The rearrangement uses TRBV6-2 or TRBV6-3 and TRBJ2-1; D is uncertain. Trimming took off 2 bases at V and 8 bases at J, with 13 bases between the two ends. Germline CDR1 is MNHEY and CDR2 is SVGEGT. The CDR3 is 14 amino acids. CDR3 coding DNA: TGTGCCAGCAGTTACGGCTGGCGTGGCGATGAGCAGTTCTTC. It yields the protein CASSYGWRGDEQFF.

This clonotype has ten or more counts. This chain connects TRBV11-2 to TRBJ2-2, with D possibly being TRBD2 (6 bases). CDR1 is SGHAT and CDR2 is FQNNGV in the germline V gene. This CDR3 has 18 amino acids. The ends were cut back, 3 bases at V and 0 bases at J, with 17 bases in the middle. The DNA of the CDR3 is TGTGCCAGCAGCTTGGAGGGTCAGTCCTCCTCGAACACCGGGGAGCTGTTTTTT. This codes for CASSLEGQSSSNTGELFF.

This clonotype was detected only a few times. This chain uses TRBV5-1 with TRBJ2-4; 8 nucleotides line up with TRBD2. This CDR3 region has 15 residues. Germline assignment: CDR1 SGHRS and CDR2 YFSETQ. V shed 4 bases, J shed 6 bases, and the junction held 9 bases outside the gene matches. For the CDR3, the DNA is TGCGCCAGCAGCCAGACCCCTGGACTAGCAAACATTCAGTACTTC. Translating it yields CASSQTPGLANIQYF.

This chain joins TRBV7-9 and TRBJ2-7, with unresolved D. This CDR3 is 12 amino acids long. Trimming took 7 bases from V and 7 from J, leaving 14 bases between them. Germline assignment: CDR1 SEHNR and CDR2 FQNEAQ (reference sequence). Written as DNA, the CDR3 is TGTGCCAGCACCCGATTGGTAGCAGAGCAGTACTTC. Its protein is CASTRLVAEQYF.

This clonotype was detected only a few times. The chain carries TRBV12-3 or TRBV12-4 and TRBJ1-4; possibly TRBD1 for D (6 bases). The CDR3 covers 19 residues. Trimming took off 0 bases at V and 8 bases at J, with 25 bases between the two ends. CDR3 DNA: TGTGCCAGCAGTTTAGCGCTTTCGATAGATCTGGGGGCAGAAGAAAAACTGTTTTTT. As protein: CASSLALSIDLGAEEKLFF.

J is TRBJ2-3 and V is TRBV29-1; TRBD2 aligns across 10 bases. Losses at the gene ends were 6 bases for V and 1 base for J; bases not matched to a gene: 10. Looked up from germline, CDR1 is SQVTM and CDR2 is ANQGSEA. The CDR3 has 16 residues. The CDR3 coding sequence is TGCAGCGTCCCAAAAACGGGGACTAGCGGCACAGATACGCAGTATTTT. This sequence encodes CSVPKTGTSGTDTQYF.

This clonotype was recorded a few times. V is TRBV12-3 or TRBV12-4 and J is TRBJ1-1; a possible D gene is TRBD1 (6 bases). Trimming shortened V by 4 bases and J by 3 bases, and 12 bases separated the two germline ends. The CDR3 spans 14 residues. Written as DNA, the CDR3 is TGTGCCAGCAGTTCACAGGGCCAGGACACTGAAGCTTTCTTT. Translating it yields CASSSQGQDTEAFF.